Presented here are 12 T cell receptor beta chains from one specimen sequenced in a study of blood T cell repertoires in COVID-19. Profiled with immunoSEQ multiplex PCR; TCRdb holds only in-frame clones, not every one. The data hold over 35,000 clones, with 78% observed a single time. The sequencing input was peripheral blood. These receptors were obtained from a man between 60 and 70 years old with acute or convalescent COVID-19.

CDR3 residues: CASRAGISYNEQFF. In nucleotides, the CDR3 is TGTGCCAGTAGAGCGGGGATATCCTACAATGAGCAGTTCTTC. The chain couples TRBV19 to TRBJ2-1; TRBD2 agrees at 7 bases. The CDR3 extends over 14 amino acids. V shed 6 bases and J 1 base; nucleotides not matched to a gene: 3. Germline V gene data show CDR1 as LNHDA and CDR2 as SQIVND (reference sequence). Full variable domain (remainder filled in from reference TRBV19 and TRBJ2-1): DGGITQSPKYLFRKEGQNVTLSCEQNLNHDAMYWYRQDPGQGLRLIYYSQIVNDFQKGDIAEGYSVSREKKESFPLTVTSAQKNPTAFYLCASRAGISYNEQFFGPGTRLTVL.

The V gene is TRBV3-1 (or the pseudogene TRBV3-2), the J gene TRBJ2-1; a possible D gene is TRBD2 (5 bases). Trimming shortened V by 5 bases and J by 0 bases, and 14 bases separated the two germline ends. CDR1 and CDR2 (germline): LGHDT, YNNKEL (reference sequence). This CDR3 spans 16 amino acids. The CDR3: CASSYGKGTSYNEQFF. CDR3 DNA: TGTGCCAGCAGCTACGGGAAGGGAACCTCCTACAATGAGCAGTTCTTC.

The genes are TRBV6-5 and TRBJ1-3, with 9 bases identical to TRBD1. This CDR3 is built from 15 residues. With 7 bases clipped from V and 2 bases from J, the junction kept 6 bases outside the gene matches. Germline V gives CDR1 MNHEY, CDR2 SVGAGI. CDR3 in DNA: TGTGCCAGCAAGGGACAGGGTTTGACTGGAAACACCATATATTTT. It translates to CASKGQGLTGNTIYF.

The CDR3 sequence: CASSPRTGFGYGYTF. The CDR3, as DNA: TGTGCCAGCAGCCCGCGGACAGGGTTTGGGTATGGCTACACCTTC. This rearrangement joins TRBV7-2 to TRBJ1-2; 8 nucleotides agree with TRBD1. Looked up from germline, CDR1 is SGHTA and CDR2 is FQGNSA. With V trimmed by 5 bases and J by 5 bases, 10 bases remained unmatched. The CDR3 length is 15 residues.

This clone has just a few counts. The chain carries TRBV13 and TRBJ2-1; a weak D match, TRBD2 (6 bases). Germline lookup yields CDR1 PRHDT and CDR2 FYEKMQ (reference sequence). The CDR3 has 13 residues. V shed 4 bases and J shed 8 bases, with 12 bases lying between them. The CDR3 reads CASSSWTIDEQFF. The DNA of the CDR3 is TGTGCCAGCAGCTCCTGGACTATTGATGAGCAGTTCTTC.

This rearrangement joins TRBV14 to TRBJ2-1; the D gene is possibly TRBD2 (6 bases). Germline values: CDR1 SGHDN, CDR2 FVKESK. The CDR3 loop spans 17 amino acids. V lost 6 bases and J 6 bases, leaving 24 bases between the germline ends. The CDR3 sequence: CASSLSTRDLLRNEQFF. DNA for the CDR3: TGTGCCAGCAGTCTTAGTACCCGGGACTTACTTCGCAATGAGCAGTTCTTC.

This clone appeared once. This chain links TRBV30 with TRBJ2-5; 10 nucleotides line up with TRBD2. This CDR3 is built from 14 residues. V dropped 4 bases and J dropped 4; count of bases not matched to a gene: 6. CDR1 GTSNPN and CDR2 SVGIG come from the germline V gene (reference sequence). The CDR3 coding sequence is TGTGCCTGGACTAGCGGGAGTTGGGGAGAGACCCAGTACTTC. It encodes CAWTSGSWGETQYF. The variable domain in full, completed from reference TRBV30 and TRBJ2-5, reads SQTIHQWPATLVQPVGSPLSLECTVEGTSNPNLYWYRQAAGRGLQLLFYSVGIGQISSEVPQNLSASRPQDRQFILSSKKLLLSDSGFYLCAWTSGSWGETQYFGPGTRLLVL.

The rearrangement links TRBV11-2 to TRBJ2-7; 7 bases are a match to TRBD1. V trimming: 3 bases; J trimming: 2 bases; junction bases outside the gene matches: 4. Germline V gene data show CDR1 as SGHAT and CDR2 as FQNNGV. This CDR3 has 14 amino acids. The CDR3 loop reads CASSFGTAAYEQYF. The DNA of the CDR3 is TGTGCCAGCAGCTTCGGGACAGCAGCCTACGAGCAGTACTTC.

The V and J genes are TRBV30 and TRBJ1-2; 8 bases are shared with TRBD1. The germline V gene has CDR1 GTSNPN and CDR2 SVGIG (reference sequence). The CDR3 length is 13 residues. The V segment lost 1 base and the J segment 8 bases; nucleotides outside the gene matches: 6. CDR3 protein: CAWSGGQGLGYTF. The CDR3 nucleotides read TGTGCCTGGAGTGGAGGACAGGGACTGGGCTACACCTTC.

This clone was observed once. This chain links TRBV3-1 (or the pseudogene TRBV3-2) with TRBJ1-6, with 8 bases identical to TRBD1. V lost 4 bases, J lost 9 bases, and 8 bases stayed unmatched. The CDR3 runs 15 residues. Germline assignment: CDR1 LGHDT and CDR2 YNNKEL (reference sequence). The CDR3: CASSPSDRGASPLHF. The DNA for the CDR3 is TGTGCCAGCAGCCCGAGTGACAGGGGTGCTTCACCCCTCCACTTT.

The J gene is TRBJ1-2, the V gene TRBV6-1, with 11 positions matching TRBD1. The V segment lost 3 bases and the J segment 4 bases; nucleotides outside the gene matches: 4. The CDR3 is made up of 15 amino acids. Germline V gene sequence: CDR1 MNHNS, CDR2 SASEGT. DNA for the CDR3: TGTGCCAGCAGTGAGGGGACAGGGGGAGGCTATGGCTACACCTTC. As protein: CASSEGTGGGYGYTF.

V gene TRBV19 combines with J gene TRBJ2-5, with 9 bases identical to TRBD2. Germline CDR1 is LNHDA and CDR2 is SQIVND (reference sequence). V dropped 5 bases and J dropped 5; count of bases not matched to a gene: 9. The CDR3 contains 15 residues. The DNA for the CDR3 is TGTGCCAGTAGTCCGCGGACCCTAGCGGGGGAGACCCAGTACTTC. Its translation: CASSPRTLAGETQYF.